These 9 T cell receptor beta chains were sequenced from one sample in a study of radiotherapy plus CTLA-4 blockade in lung cancer. Produced via immunoSEQ multiplex PCR; TCRdb's table is partial and in-frame only. The table lists roughly 46,000 clones, about 72% of them singletons. The starting material was peripheral blood, obtained from a patient treated with radiotherapy plus ipilimumab. The receptors originated from a human donor with non-small cell lung cancer who had stable disease on radiotherapy plus ipilimumab.

V gene TRBV19 combines with J gene TRBJ1-4; D may be TRBD1 (6 bases). Germline loops: CDR1 LNHDA, CDR2 SQIVND (reference sequence). V lost 11 bases and J 4 bases, leaving 14 bases between the germline ends. CDR3 size: 13 residues. The CDR3 DNA reads as TGTGCCTCACAGGGAGTTCATAATGAAAAACTGTTTTTT. Amino acids: CASQGVHNEKLFF.

This chain joins TRBV2 and TRBJ2-3, with no clear D. The CDR3 sequence is 11 residues long. Deletions cut 3 bases from V and 10 bases from J, with 8 bases between. Per the germline V gene, CDR1 is SNHLY and CDR2 is FYNNEI. The DNA of the CDR3 is TGTGCCAGCAGTGATCCGTTTCCGCAGTATTTT. Translating gives CASSDPFPQYF.

The chain employs TRBV9 and TRBJ2-7, with 7 bases matching TRBD1. Germline V lookup: CDR1 SGDLS, CDR2 YYNGEE. Trimming took 0 bases from V and 3 from J; bases not matched to a gene: 0. The CDR3 length is 13 residues. DNA of the CDR3: TGTGCCAGCAGCGTAGGGGACAGCTACGAGCAGTACTTC. The encoded protein is CASSVGDSYEQYF.

The chain recombines TRBV5-4 with TRBJ1-5, with D perhaps TRBD1 (6 bases). This CDR3 has 15 amino acids. Deletions cut 0 bases from V and 4 bases from J, with 11 bases between. From germline, CDR1 is SGHNT and CDR2 YYREEE (reference sequence). CDR3 amino acids: CASSLGQGRNQPQHF. DNA of the CDR3: TGTGCCAGCAGCTTGGGGCAGGGGCGGAATCAGCCCCAGCATTTT.

The genes are TRBV29-1 and TRBJ1-1, with no clear D. This CDR3 contains 13 residues. V was cut by 1 base and J by 5 bases, with 11 bases left in between. Per the germline V gene, CDR1 is SQVTM and CDR2 is ANQGSEA. The CDR3 nucleotides are TGCAGCGTTGAAGCCTTAGGAGGGACTGAAGCTTTCTTT. Its protein product is CSVEALGGTEAFF. Full variable domain (missing parts from reference TRBV29-1 and TRBJ1-1): SAVISQKPSRDICQRGTSLTIQCQVDSQVTMMFWYRQQPGQSLTLIATANQGSEATYESGFVIDKFPISRPNLTFSTLTVSNMSPEDSSIYLCSVEALGGTEAFFGQGTRLTVV.

CDR3 sequence reads: CASSLGAGGAYEQYF. The CDR3 region has the DNA TGCGCCAGCAGCTTGGGCGCGGGGGGGGCTTACGAGCAGTACTTC. V and J are TRBV5-1 and TRBJ2-7; TRBD2 aligns across 9 bases. J gave up 4 bases and V 0 bases, and 5 bases lay outside the gene matches. Germline lookup yields CDR1 SGHRS and CDR2 YFSETQ. The CDR3 covers 15 residues.

J is TRBJ2-5 and V is TRBV7-6, with 9 bases identical to TRBD1. The J segment lost 5 bases and the V segment lost 1 base, leaving 2 bases of the junction unmatched. This CDR3 is 14 amino acids long. Germline V gives CDR1 SGHVS, CDR2 FNYEAQ. CDR3 sequence reads: CASSLETGGETQYF. The DNA of the CDR3 is TGTGCCAGCAGCTTAGAGACAGGGGGGGAGACCCAGTACTTC. Based on the CDR3 plus reference TRBV7-6 and TRBJ2-5, the full variable domain is GAGVSQSPRYKVTKRGQDVALRCDPISGHVSLYWYRQALGQGPEFLTYFNYEAQQDKSGLPNDRFSAERPEGSISTLTIQRTEQRDSAMYRCASSLETGGETQYFGPGTRLLVL.

This rearrangement joins TRBV2 to TRBJ2-7, with D maybe TRBD1 (5 bases). Per the germline V gene, CDR1 is SNHLY and CDR2 is FYNNEI. The V end was cut by 6 bases, the J end by 2 bases, with 8 bases between. The length of the CDR3 is 12 residues. CDR3 DNA: TGTGCCAGCAGCGACAGAGCCTACGAGCAGTACGTC. Translation gives CASSDRAYEQYV.

The CDR3 region has the DNA TGCAGCGTTGAAACAGGGGGCTCCCCTAATCAGCCCCAGCATTTT. Protein sequence: CSVETGGSPNQPQHF. V is TRBV29-1 and J is TRBJ1-5; 9 bases map to TRBD1. This CDR3 is built from 15 residues. CDR1 and CDR2 from the germline V gene are SQVTM and ANQGSEA. V shed 2 bases, J shed 4 bases, and the junction held 6 bases outside the gene matches. The full variable domain, in which reference TRBV29-1 and TRBJ1-5 provide the parts outside the CDR3, is SAVISQKPSRDICQRGTSLTIQCQVDSQVTMMFWYRQQPGQSLTLIATANQGSEATYESGFVIDKFPISRPNLTFSTLTVSNMSPEDSSIYLCSVETGGSPNQPQHFGDGTRLSIL.